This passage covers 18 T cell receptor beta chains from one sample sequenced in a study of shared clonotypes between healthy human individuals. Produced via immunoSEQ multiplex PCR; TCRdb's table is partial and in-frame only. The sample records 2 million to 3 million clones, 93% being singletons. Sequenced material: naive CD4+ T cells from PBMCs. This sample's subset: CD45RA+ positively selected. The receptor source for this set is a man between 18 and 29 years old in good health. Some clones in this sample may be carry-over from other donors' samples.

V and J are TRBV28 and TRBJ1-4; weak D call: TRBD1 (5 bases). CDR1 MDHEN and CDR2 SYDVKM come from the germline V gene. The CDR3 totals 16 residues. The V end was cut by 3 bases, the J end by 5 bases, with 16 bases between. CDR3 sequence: CASSFLPGRGNEKLFF. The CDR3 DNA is TGTGCCAGCAGTTTTCTCCCGGGGAGGGGAAATGAAAAACTGTTTTTT.

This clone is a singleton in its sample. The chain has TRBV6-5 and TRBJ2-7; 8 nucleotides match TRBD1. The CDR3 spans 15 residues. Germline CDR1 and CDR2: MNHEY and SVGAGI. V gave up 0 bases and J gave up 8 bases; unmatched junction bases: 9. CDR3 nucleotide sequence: TGTGCCAGCAGTTACTCGATTACCCCAGGGGGCAAGCAGTACTTC. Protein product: CASSYSITPGGKQYF.

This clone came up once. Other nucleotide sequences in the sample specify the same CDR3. CDR3 sequence (DNA): TGTGCCAGTAGTATAGGGACTAGCGGGACCGGGGAGCTGTTTTTT. It is translated as CASSIGTSGTGELFF. The V and J genes are TRBV19 and TRBJ2-2; TRBD2 agrees at 11 bases. The ends lost 1 base at V and 5 bases at J; junction bases unmatched: 0. Per the germline V gene, CDR1 is LNHDA and CDR2 is SQIVND (reference sequence). This CDR3 is 15 amino acids long.

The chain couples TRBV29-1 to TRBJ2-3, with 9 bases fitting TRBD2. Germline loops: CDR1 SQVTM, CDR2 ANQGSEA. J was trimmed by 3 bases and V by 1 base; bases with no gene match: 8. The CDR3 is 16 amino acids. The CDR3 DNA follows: TGCAGCGTTGAAGGCTCTAGCGGGATTGGGACAGATACGCAGTATTTT. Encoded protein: CSVEGSSGIGTDTQYF.

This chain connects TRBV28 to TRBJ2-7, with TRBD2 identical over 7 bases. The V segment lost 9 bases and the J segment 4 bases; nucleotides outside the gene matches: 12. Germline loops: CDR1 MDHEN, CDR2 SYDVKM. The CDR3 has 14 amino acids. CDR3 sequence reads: CASAGRQTLYEQYF. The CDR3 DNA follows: TGTGCCAGTGCCGGGAGGCAAACCCTTTACGAGCAGTACTTC. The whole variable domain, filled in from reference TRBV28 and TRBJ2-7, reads DVKVTQSSRYLVKRTGEKVFLECVQDMDHENMFWYRQDPGLGLRLIYFSYDVKMKEKGDIPEGYSVSREKKERFSLILESASTNQTSMYLCASAGRQTLYEQYFGPGTRLTVT.

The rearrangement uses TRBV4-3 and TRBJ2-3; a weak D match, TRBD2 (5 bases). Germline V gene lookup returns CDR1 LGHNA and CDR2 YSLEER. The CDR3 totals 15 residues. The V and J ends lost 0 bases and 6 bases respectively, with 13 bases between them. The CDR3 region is CASSQDLGSWDTQYF. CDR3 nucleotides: TGCGCCAGCAGCCAAGATTTGGGGAGCTGGGATACGCAGTATTTT.

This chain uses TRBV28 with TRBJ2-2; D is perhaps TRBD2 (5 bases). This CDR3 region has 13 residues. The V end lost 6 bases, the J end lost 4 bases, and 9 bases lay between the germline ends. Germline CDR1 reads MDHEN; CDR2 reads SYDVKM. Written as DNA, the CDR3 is TGTGCCAGCAGCCCCCGGGGCACCGGGGAGCTGTTTTTT. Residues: CASSPRGTGELFF.

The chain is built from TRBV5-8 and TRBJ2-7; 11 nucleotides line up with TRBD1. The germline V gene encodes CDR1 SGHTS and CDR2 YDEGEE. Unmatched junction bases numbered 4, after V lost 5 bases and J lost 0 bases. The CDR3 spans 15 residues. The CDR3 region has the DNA TGTGCCAGCAGGCGGGACAGGGGGTCCTCCTACGAGCAGTACTTC. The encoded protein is CASRRDRGSSYEQYF.

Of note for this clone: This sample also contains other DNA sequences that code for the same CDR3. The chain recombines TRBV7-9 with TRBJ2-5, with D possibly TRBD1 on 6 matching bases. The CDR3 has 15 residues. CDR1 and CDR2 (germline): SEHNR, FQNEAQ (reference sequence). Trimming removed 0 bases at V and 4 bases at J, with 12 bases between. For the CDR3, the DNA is TGTGCCAGCAGCTTAGCCAGGGGTCTCGGAGAGACCCAGTACTTC. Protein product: CASSLARGLGETQYF. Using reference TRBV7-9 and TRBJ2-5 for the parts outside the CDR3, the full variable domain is DTGVSQNPRHKITKRGQNVTFRCDPISEHNRLYWYRQTLGQGPEFLTYFQNEAQLEKSRLLSDRFSAERPKGSFSTLEIQRTEQGDSAMYLCASSLARGLGETQYFGPGTRLLVL.

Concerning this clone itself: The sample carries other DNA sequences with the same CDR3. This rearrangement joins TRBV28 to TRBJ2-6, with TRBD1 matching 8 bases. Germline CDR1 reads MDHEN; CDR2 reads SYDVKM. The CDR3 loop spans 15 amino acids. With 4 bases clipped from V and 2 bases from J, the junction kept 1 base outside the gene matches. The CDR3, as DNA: TGTGCCAGCAGTTCAGGGGGCACTGGGGCCAACGTCCTGACTTTC. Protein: CASSSGGTGANVLTF.

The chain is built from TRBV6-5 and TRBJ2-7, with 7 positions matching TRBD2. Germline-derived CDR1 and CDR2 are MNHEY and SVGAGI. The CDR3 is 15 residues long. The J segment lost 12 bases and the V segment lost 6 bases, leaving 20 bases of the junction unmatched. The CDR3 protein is CASRGRGKGFNKPYF. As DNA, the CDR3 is TGTGCCAGCAGGGGGAGGGGTAAGGGATTCAACAAGCCGTACTTC.

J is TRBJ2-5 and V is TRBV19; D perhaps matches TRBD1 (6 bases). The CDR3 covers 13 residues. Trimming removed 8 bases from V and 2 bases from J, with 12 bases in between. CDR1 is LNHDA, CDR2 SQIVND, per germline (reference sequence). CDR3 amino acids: CASCGQGQETQYF. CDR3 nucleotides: TGTGCCAGTTGCGGGCAGGGGCAAGAGACCCAGTACTTC.

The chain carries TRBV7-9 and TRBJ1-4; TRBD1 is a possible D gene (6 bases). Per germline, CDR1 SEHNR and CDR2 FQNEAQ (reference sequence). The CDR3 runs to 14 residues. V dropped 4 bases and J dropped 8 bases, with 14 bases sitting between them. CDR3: CASSSGAAEEKLFF. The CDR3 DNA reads TGTGCCAGCAGCTCAGGGGCCGCGGAGGAAAAACTGTTTTTT.

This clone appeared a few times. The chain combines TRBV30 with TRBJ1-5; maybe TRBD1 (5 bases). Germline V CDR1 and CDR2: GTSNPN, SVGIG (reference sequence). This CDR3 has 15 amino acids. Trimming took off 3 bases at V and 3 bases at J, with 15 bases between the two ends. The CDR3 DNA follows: TGTGCCTGGAGCCTATCGGGGCTGGACAATCAGCCCCAGCATTTT. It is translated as CAWSLSGLDNQPQHF.

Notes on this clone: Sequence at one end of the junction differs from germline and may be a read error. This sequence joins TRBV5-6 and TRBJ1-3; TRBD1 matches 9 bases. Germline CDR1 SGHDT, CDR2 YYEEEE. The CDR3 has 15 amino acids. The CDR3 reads CANSEARTGEATIYF. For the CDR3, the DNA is TGTGCCAACAGCGAAGCGCGGACAGGGGAGGCCACCATATATTTT.

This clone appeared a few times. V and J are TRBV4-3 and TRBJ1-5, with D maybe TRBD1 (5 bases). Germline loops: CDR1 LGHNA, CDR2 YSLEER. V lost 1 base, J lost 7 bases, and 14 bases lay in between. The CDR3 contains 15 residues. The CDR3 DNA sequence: TGCGCCAGCAGCCAAGGTCAGGGTTCGGGGCAGCCCCAGCATTTT. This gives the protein CASSQGQGSGQPQHF.

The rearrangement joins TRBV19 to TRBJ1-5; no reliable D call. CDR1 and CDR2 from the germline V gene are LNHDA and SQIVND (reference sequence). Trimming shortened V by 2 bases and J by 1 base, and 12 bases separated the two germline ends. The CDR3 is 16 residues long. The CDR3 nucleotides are TGTGCCAGTAGTATAAGGTCCCCGGACAGCAATCAGCCCCAGCATTTT. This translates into CASSIRSPDSNQPQHF.

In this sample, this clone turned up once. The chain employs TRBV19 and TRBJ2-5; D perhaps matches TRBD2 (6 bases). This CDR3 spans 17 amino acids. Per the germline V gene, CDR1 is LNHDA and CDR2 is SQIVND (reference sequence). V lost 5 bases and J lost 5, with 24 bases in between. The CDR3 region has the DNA TGTGCCAGTAGTCCAACCCCCGGGACTGCCTTGGAGGAGACCCAGTACTTC. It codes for CASSPTPGTALEETQYF.